These 28 T cell receptor beta chains came from one sample sequenced in a study of T cell changes during pregnancy in multiple sclerosis. Some clones are missing from TCRdb's copy, which holds only in-frame ones; the method was immunoSEQ multiplex PCR. In the table there are approximately 88,000 clones, around 92% of which are singletons. Sequenced material: peripheral blood, taken in the first trimester of pregnancy. Receptor source: a female donor with multiple sclerosis, enrolled in a pregnancy study.

This clone was picked up one time. This rearrangement joins TRBV5-1 to TRBJ2-1; 10 nucleotides match TRBD2. V gave up 2 bases and J gave up 4 bases; unmatched junction bases: 3. CDR1 SGHRS and CDR2 YFSETQ come from the germline V gene. The CDR3 extends over 15 amino acids. Written as DNA, the CDR3 is TGCGCCAGCAGCTTAGCGGGAGGGGGGTACAATGAGCAGTTCTTC. As protein: CASSLAGGGYNEQFF. The full variable domain, rest sourced from reference TRBV5-1 and TRBJ2-1, is KAGVTQTPRYLIKTRGQQVTLSCSPISGHRSVSWYQQTPGQGLQFLFEYFSETQRNKGNFPGRFSGRQFSNSRSEMNVSTLELGDSALYLCASSLAGGGYNEQFFGPGTRLTVL.

This clone appeared a few times. The J gene is TRBJ1-5, the V gene TRBV28; D gene ambiguous. Trimming stripped 8 bases from V and 0 bases from J, with 11 bases between. The CDR3 runs to 14 residues. CDR1 and CDR2 from the germline V gene are MDHEN and SYDVKM. CDR3 in amino acids: CASGWGGSNQPQHF. The CDR3 coding sequence is TGTGCCAGCGGGTGGGGAGGTAGCAATCAGCCCCAGCATTTT.

The chain combines TRBV29-1 with TRBJ2-2; 7 positions match TRBD1. Germline V gene data show CDR1 as SQVTM and CDR2 as ANQGSEA. V lost 5 bases to trimming and J lost 6 bases; unmatched junction nucleotides: 6. The CDR3 runs 13 residues. The CDR3 bases are TGCAGCGTTCAGTCGACAGGGTCCGGGGAGCTGTTTTTT. Translated: CSVQSTGSGELFF.

The V call is TRBV18, the J call TRBJ2-7, with 11 bases fitting TRBD2. Trimming at V came to 2 bases and at J to 6 bases, leaving 6 bases not matched to a gene. This CDR3 spans 15 amino acids. Germline V CDR1 and CDR2: KGHSH, LQKENI. The CDR3 protein is CASSPKLAGEAEQYF. The CDR3 nucleotides read TGTGCCAGCTCACCAAAACTAGCGGGAGAAGCCGAGCAGTACTTC.

This chain connects TRBV28 to TRBJ2-7; 7 bases are shared with TRBD1. The V gene end was trimmed by 4 bases and the J gene end by 1 base; junction bases not matched to a gene: 10. The CDR3 contains 16 residues. Germline CDR1 MDHEN, CDR2 SYDVKM. As DNA, the CDR3 is TGTGCCAGCAGTTCCGAGCCCCGACAGGGATCCTACGAGCAGTACTTC. Protein product: CASSSEPRQGSYEQYF.

This chain connects TRBV14 to TRBJ2-2, with D unresolved. The CDR3 sequence is 13 residues long. Trimming removed 0 bases at V and 5 bases at J, with 4 bases between. Germline CDR1 and CDR2: SGHDN and FVKESK. The CDR3 spells CASSQDLTGELFF. DNA for the CDR3: TGTGCCAGCAGCCAAGATCTTACCGGGGAGCTGTTTTTT. The full variable domain, with the rest looked up from reference TRBV14 and TRBJ2-2, is EAGVTQFPSHSVIEKGQTVTLRCDPISGHDNLYWYRRVMGKEIKFLLHFVKESKQDESGMPNNRFLAERTGGTYSTLKVQPAELEDSGVYFCASSQDLTGELFFGEGSRLTVL.

V usage is TRBV19 and J usage is TRBJ1-1; no clear D. Germline-derived CDR1 and CDR2 are LNHDA and SQIVND (reference sequence). Trimming removed 3 bases at V and 11 bases at J, with 10 bases between. CDR3 length: 11 residues. The CDR3: CASSMLKRAFF. The DNA for the CDR3 is TGTGCCAGTAGTATGCTGAAGAGGGCTTTCTTT.

V gene TRBV4-1 combines with J gene TRBJ1-5; 8 positions agree with TRBD1. Germline V lookup: CDR1 MGHRA, CDR2 YSYEKL. J gave up 5 bases and V 0 bases, and 9 bases lay outside the gene matches. There are 17 residues in the CDR3. The CDR3 reads CASSQEWPGGADQPQHF. CDR3 in DNA: TGCGCCAGCAGCCAAGAATGGCCAGGGGGCGCGGATCAGCCCCAGCATTTT.

The J gene is TRBJ2-2, the V gene TRBV5-6, with D possibly matching TRBD2 (6 bases). Trimming removed 2 bases at V and 0 bases at J, with 8 bases between. From germline, CDR1 is SGHDT and CDR2 YYEEEE. The CDR3 runs to 15 residues. CDR3 in DNA: TGTGCCAGCAGCTTCGGGACTCCGAACACCGGGGAGCTGTTTTTT. It yields the protein CASSFGTPNTGELFF.

V and J are TRBV7-2 and TRBJ2-7, with TRBD1 identical over 8 bases. This CDR3 contains 14 residues. The germline gives CDR1 SGHTA, CDR2 FQGNSA. J gave up 7 bases and V 1 base, and 6 bases lay outside the gene matches. The CDR3 region is CASSLVQGAREQYF. The CDR3 DNA sequence: TGTGCCAGCAGCTTAGTCCAGGGGGCGCGGGAGCAGTACTTC. Using reference TRBV7-2 and TRBJ2-7 for the parts outside the CDR3, the full variable domain is GAGVSQSPSNKVTEKGKDVELRCDPISGHTALYWYRQSLGQGLEFLIYFQGNSAPDKSGLPSDRFSAERTGGSVSTLTIQRTQQEDSAVYLCASSLVQGAREQYFGPGTRLTVT.

The J gene is TRBJ1-4, the V gene TRBV2; D remains ambiguous. Deletions cut 4 bases from V and 10 bases from J, with 16 bases between. CDR3 length: 14 amino acids. Germline V CDR1 and CDR2: SNHLY, FYNNEI. CDR3 residues: CASSVSEGLGKLFF. DNA for the CDR3: TGTGCCAGCAGTGTCAGTGAGGGATTAGGAAAACTGTTTTTT.

The rearrangement uses TRBV9 and TRBJ1-2, with D tentatively TRBD1 (6 bases). V was pared by 7 bases and J by 4 bases, with 14 bases between. This CDR3 is 13 amino acids long. Germline V gene sequence: CDR1 SGDLS, CDR2 YYNGEE. CDR3 DNA sequence: TGTGCCAGCTCCGCACAGGGTTTCTATGGCTACACCTTC. Translating it yields CASSAQGFYGYTF.

V gene TRBV7-2 combines with J gene TRBJ2-7; 9 nucleotides agree with TRBD1. Looked up from germline, CDR1 is SGHTA and CDR2 is FQGNSA. Trimming removed 1 base from V and 6 bases from J; junction bases left unmatched: 4. CDR3 length equals 14 residues. DNA for the CDR3: TGTGCCAGCAGCTTAGACAGGGGGCGTCGCGAGCAGTACTTC. Translating it yields CASSLDRGRREQYF.

This chain joins TRBV7-6 and TRBJ2-2; 8 bases are a match to TRBD2. The V gene end was trimmed by 1 base and the J gene end by 0 bases; junction bases not matched to a gene: 1. The germline gives CDR1 SGHVS, CDR2 FNYEAQ. The CDR3 is 16 amino acids. CDR3 amino acids: CASSLVLAANTGELFF. CDR3 sequence (DNA): TGTGCCAGCAGCTTAGTACTAGCGGCGAACACCGGGGAGCTGTTTTTT.

About this clone: The same CDR3 is also encoded by other DNA sequences in this sample. The chain combines TRBV5-1 with TRBJ1-3; D is possibly TRBD1 (6 bases). V lost 0 bases, J lost 4 bases, and 8 bases lay in between. Looked up from germline, CDR1 is SGHRS and CDR2 is YFSETQ. The length of the CDR3 is 14 residues. The CDR3 DNA reads as TGCGCCAGCAGCTTGGGGACAGTAGGAAACACCATATATTTT. Residues: CASSLGTVGNTIYF. The full variable domain, rest sourced from reference TRBV5-1 and TRBJ1-3, is KAGVTQTPRYLIKTRGQQVTLSCSPISGHRSVSWYQQTPGQGLQFLFEYFSETQRNKGNFPGRFSGRQFSNSRSEMNVSTLELGDSALYLCASSLGTVGNTIYFGEGSWLTVV.

This clone was counted a single time. The CDR3 DNA reads TGTGCCAGCAGTTCGTCCCTACTAGCGAGCTCCTACGAGCAGTACTTC. As protein: CASSSSLLASSYEQYF. The V and J genes are TRBV28 and TRBJ2-7, with 7 positions matching TRBD2. Germline V gives CDR1 MDHEN, CDR2 SYDVKM. Germline trimming cut 4 bases from V and 0 bases from J; bases unmatched to any gene: 9. The CDR3 covers 16 residues. Full variable domain (rest looked up from reference TRBV28 and TRBJ2-7): DVKVTQSSRYLVKRTGEKVFLECVQDMDHENMFWYRQDPGLGLRLIYFSYDVKMKEKGDIPEGYSVSREKKERFSLILESASTNQTSMYLCASSSSLLASSYEQYFGPGTRLTVT.

The chain employs TRBV15 and TRBJ1-4, with no clear D. Germline lookup yields CDR1 LNHNV and CDR2 YYDKDF (reference sequence). CDR3 length equals 15 residues. Trimming took off 5 bases at V and 2 bases at J, with 12 bases between the two ends. CDR3 sequence (DNA): TGTGCCACCAGCTTGAGCGTTGGGACTAATGAAAAACTGTTTTTT. As protein: CATSLSVGTNEKLFF.

The chain carries TRBV6-5 and TRBJ1-4; tentative D call: TRBD1 (6 bases). Germline V CDR1 and CDR2: MNHEY, SVGAGI. CDR3 length: 14 amino acids. Trimming shortened V by 4 bases and J by 4 bases, and 10 bases separated the two germline ends. The CDR3 nucleotides read TGTGCCAGCAGTTTAGGACAGTATAATGAAAAACTGTTTTTT. This encodes CASSLGQYNEKLFF.

V usage is TRBV27 and J usage is TRBJ1-5, with TRBD1 matching over 7 bases. Germline loops: CDR1 MNHEY, CDR2 SMNVEV (reference sequence). The CDR3 is 14 amino acids. V lost 8 bases, J lost 0 bases, and 4 bases stayed unmatched. The CDR3 loop reads CASGTDNSNQPQHF. CDR3 DNA sequence: TGTGCCAGCGGGACAGATAATAGCAATCAGCCCCAGCATTTT.

The gene calls are TRBV2 and TRBJ2-5; the D gene is possibly TRBD1 (5 bases). V lost 2 bases and J lost 5, with 6 bases in between. This CDR3 comprises 12 residues. The germline V gene encodes CDR1 SNHLY and CDR2 FYNNEI. CDR3 residues: CASSESGETQYF. The CDR3 region has the DNA TGTGCCAGCAGTGAATCAGGGGAGACCCAGTACTTC. The whole variable domain, remainder taken from reference TRBV2 and TRBJ2-5, is EPEVTQTPSHQVTQMGQEVILRCVPISNHLYFYWYRQILGQKVEFLVSFYNNEISEKSEIFDDQFSVERPDGSNFTLKIRSTKLEDSAMYFCASSESGETQYFGPGTRLLVL.

The gene calls are TRBV25-1 and TRBJ2-7; TRBD2 matches 7 bases. The CDR3 extends over 14 amino acids. The J segment lost 4 bases and the V segment lost 2 bases, leaving 5 bases of the junction unmatched. Germline V gene sequence: CDR1 MGHDK, CDR2 SYGVNS. This chain's CDR3 is CASSEGWGGYEQYF. CDR3 bases: TGTGCCAGCAGTGAAGGATGGGGGGGGTACGAGCAGTACTTC.

The J gene is TRBJ1-2, the V gene TRBV5-1; the D gene is possibly TRBD1 (6 bases). The V gene lost 0 bases and the J gene lost 4 bases, with 13 bases spanning the gap. From germline, CDR1 is SGHRS and CDR2 YFSETQ. This CDR3 region has 15 residues. The CDR3 DNA follows: TGCGCCAGCAGCTTGGTTAGGGGGACAATCTATGGCTACACCTTC. It encodes CASSLVRGTIYGYTF. The variable domain in full, with the rest retrieved from reference TRBV5-1 and TRBJ1-2, is KAGVTQTPRYLIKTRGQQVTLSCSPISGHRSVSWYQQTPGQGLQFLFEYFSETQRNKGNFPGRFSGRQFSNSRSEMNVSTLELGDSALYLCASSLVRGTIYGYTFGSGTRLTVV.

The rearrangement links TRBV11-3 to TRBJ1-2; 8 bases line up with TRBD1. The trim removed 2 bases at V and 7 bases at J, leaving 3 bases unmatched. The V gene's germline CDR1 is SGHNT and CDR2 YENEEA. The CDR3 length is 13 residues. The CDR3 DNA is TGTGCCAGCAGCTTATCAGGGGGCGGTGGCTACACCTTC. Its translation is CASSLSGGGGYTF.

This sequence joins TRBV5-1 and TRBJ1-1; the match to TRBD1 covers 8 bases. This CDR3 is 15 amino acids long. The junction had 6 bases not matched to a gene; V was cut back by 0 bases and J by 5 bases. Germline values: CDR1 SGHRS, CDR2 YFSETQ. The CDR3 region is CASSLADRGWTEAFF. CDR3 coding DNA: TGCGCCAGCAGCTTGGCCGACAGGGGATGGACTGAAGCTTTCTTT.

The genes are TRBV28 and TRBJ2-3; the D gene is possibly TRBD2 (6 bases). The length of the CDR3 is 16 residues. Trimming took off 6 bases at V and 2 bases at J, with 18 bases between the two ends. Germline V gene sequence: CDR1 MDHEN, CDR2 SYDVKM. CDR3 nucleotide sequence: TGTGCCAGCAGGGGAGGTGTTCCGACCTACACAGATACGCAGTATTTT. This codes for CASRGGVPTYTDTQYF.

This rearrangement joins TRBV28 to TRBJ2-5; 13 bases fit TRBD2. Germline CDR1 and CDR2: MDHEN and SYDVKM. Trimming cost V 6 bases and J 2 bases; bases outside gene matches: 6. The CDR3 is 16 amino acids. This CDR3 reads CASSHGLAGAQETQYF. Here the CDR3 DNA reads TGTGCCAGCAGCCACGGACTAGCGGGAGCTCAAGAGACCCAGTACTTC.

The CDR3 nucleotides are TGCGCCAGCAGCTTTTCGGGAGAAGAGACCCAGTACTTC. It codes for CASSFSGEETQYF. V gene TRBV5-1 combines with J gene TRBJ2-5; a possible D gene is TRBD2 (6 bases). This CDR3 comprises 13 residues. Trimming took 2 bases from V and 3 from J, leaving 8 bases between them. CDR1 SGHRS and CDR2 YFSETQ come from the germline V gene.

V is TRBV2 and J is TRBJ2-2; TRBD1 matches 7 bases. The CDR3 spans 15 residues. Per the germline V gene, CDR1 is SNHLY and CDR2 is FYNNEI. V dropped 3 bases and J dropped 3; count of bases not matched to a gene: 4. The CDR3 DNA sequence: TGTGCCAGCAGTGAGAGGGGGCCTTACACCGGGGAGCTGTTTTTT. It yields the protein CASSERGPYTGELFF.